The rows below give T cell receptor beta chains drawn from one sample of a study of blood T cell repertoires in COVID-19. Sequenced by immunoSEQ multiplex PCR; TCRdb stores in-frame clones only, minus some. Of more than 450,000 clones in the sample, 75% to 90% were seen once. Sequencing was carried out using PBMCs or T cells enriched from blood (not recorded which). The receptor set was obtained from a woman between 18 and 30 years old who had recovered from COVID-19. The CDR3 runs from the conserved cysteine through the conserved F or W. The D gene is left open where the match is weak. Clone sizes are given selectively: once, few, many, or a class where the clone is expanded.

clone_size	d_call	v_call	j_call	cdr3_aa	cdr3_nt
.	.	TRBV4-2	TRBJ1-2	CASSQGGGNAVGGYTF	TGTGCCAGCAGCCAAGGCGGTGGAAATGCGGTTGGCGGCTACACCTTC
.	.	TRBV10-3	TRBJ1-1	CAISAGEASTEAFF	TGTGCCATCAGTGCGGGGGAGGCGAGCACTGAAGCTTTCTTT
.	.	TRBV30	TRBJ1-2	CAWSRLYGYTF	TGTGCCTGGAGCCGTCTCTATGGCTACACCTTC
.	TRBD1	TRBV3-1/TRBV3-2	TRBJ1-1	CASSPGTGEAFF	TGTGCCAGCAGCCCCGGGACAGGTGAAGCTTTCTTT
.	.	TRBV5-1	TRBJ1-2	CASSYQYPQEGYTF	TGCGCCAGCAGCTACCAATACCCACAGGAAGGCTACACCTTC
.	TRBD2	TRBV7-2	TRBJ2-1	CASSLSSAGENEQFF	TGTGCCAGCAGCTTAAGTTCGGCGGGGGAGAATGAGCAGTTCTTC
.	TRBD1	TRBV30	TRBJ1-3	CAWSDLTGIYSGNTIYF	TGTGCCTGGAGTGACCTGACAGGGATCTACTCTGGAAACACCATATATTTT
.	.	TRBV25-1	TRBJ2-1	CASSDSAGPVNEQFF	TGTGCCAGCAGTGACTCTGCGGGGCCCGTTAATGAGCAGTTCTTC
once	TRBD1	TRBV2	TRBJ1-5	CASSKSSRQGSHQPQHF	TGTGCCAGCAGTAAGAGCTCAAGACAGGGGTCCCATCAGCCCCAGCATTTT
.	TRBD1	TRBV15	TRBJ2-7	CATTLNLGQGKYEQYF	TGTGCCACCACCCTAAATCTCGGACAGGGGAAATACGAGCAGTACTTC
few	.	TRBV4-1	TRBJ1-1	CASSQDRGRNTEAFF	TGCGCCAGCAGCCAAGATAGGGGAAGGAACACTGAAGCTTTCTTT
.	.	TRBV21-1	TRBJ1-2	CASSKEGGENGYTF	TGTGCCAGCAGCAAAGAGGGAGGAGAGAATGGCTACACCTTC
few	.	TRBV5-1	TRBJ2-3	CASSPLASATDTQYF	TGCGCCAGTAGCCCCCTAGCGAGTGCCACAGATACGCAGTATTTT
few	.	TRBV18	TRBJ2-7	CASSPTSDSSYEQYF	TGTGCCAGCTCACCAACTTCGGACAGTTCCTACGAGCAGTACTTC
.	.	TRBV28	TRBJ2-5	CASSSYWGGEKQETQYF	TGTGCCAGCAGTTCTTACTGGGGCGGTGAGAAACAAGAGACCCAGTACTTC
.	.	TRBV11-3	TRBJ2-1	CASSLGDSDSYNEQFF	TGTGCCAGCAGCTTAGGGGACTCTGACTCCTACAATGAGCAGTTCTTC
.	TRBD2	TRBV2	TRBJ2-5	CASRGGSVQETQYF	TGTGCCAGCCGCGGGGGGTCCGTCCAAGAGACCCAGTACTTC
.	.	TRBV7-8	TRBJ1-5	CASTPASSNQPQHF	TGTGCCAGCACCCCCGCGTCTAGCAATCAGCCCCAGCATTTT
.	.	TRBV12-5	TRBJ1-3	CASVRGSGNTIYF	TGTGCTAGTGTTCGGGGGTCTGGAAACACCATATATTTT
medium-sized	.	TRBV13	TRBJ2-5	CASSPGTEETQYF	TGTGCCAGCAGCCCCGGGACTGAAGAGACCCAGTACTTC
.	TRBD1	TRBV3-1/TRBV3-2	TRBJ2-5	CASSQVGRDSQETQYF	TGTGCCAGCAGCCAAGTTGGCCGGGACAGTCAAGAGACCCAGTACTTC
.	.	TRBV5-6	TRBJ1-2	CASSSPGGTAGDYGYTF	TGTGCCAGCAGCTCCCCCGGGGGGACCGCAGGGGACTATGGCTACACCTTC
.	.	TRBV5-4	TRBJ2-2	CASSLGAGNTGELFF	TGTGCCAGCAGCTTAGGGGCAGGGAACACCGGGGAGCTGTTTTTT
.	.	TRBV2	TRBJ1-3	CASHQGTSGNTIYF	TGTGCCAGCCACCAGGGGACATCTGGAAACACCATATATTTT
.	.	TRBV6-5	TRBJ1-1	CASKTGHLNTEAFF	TGTGCCAGCAAGACGGGACACCTGAACACTGAAGCTTTCTTT
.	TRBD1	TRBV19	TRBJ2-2	CASSSGVRQGARLVKLFF	TGTGCCAGTAGTTCCGGTGTACGACAGGGGGCCCGTTTGGTGAAGCTGTTTTTT
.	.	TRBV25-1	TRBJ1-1	CASSASGGGTEAFF	TGTGCCAGCAGTGCGTCTGGCGGGGGCACTGAAGCTTTCTTT
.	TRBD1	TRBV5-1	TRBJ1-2	CASSPPFQGDGYTF	TGCGCCAGCAGCCCCCCATTCCAGGGGGATGGCTACACCTTC
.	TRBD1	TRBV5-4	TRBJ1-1	CASSFRDRVTEAFF	TGTGCCAGCAGCTTTCGAGACAGGGTCACTGAAGCTTTCTTT
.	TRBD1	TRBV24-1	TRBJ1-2	CATSDSDRDGYTF	TGTGCCACCAGTGATTCGGACAGGGACGGCTACACCTTC
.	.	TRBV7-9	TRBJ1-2	CASSPPGRYGYTF	TGTGCCAGCAGCCCCCCGGGGAGGTATGGCTACACCTTC
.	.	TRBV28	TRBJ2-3	CASSSADTQYF	TGTGCCAGCAGTTCTGCAGATACGCAGTATTTT
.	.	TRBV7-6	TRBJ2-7	CASSLGRGPSYEQYF	TGTGCCAGCAGCTTAGGGCGGGGGCCTTCCTACGAGCAGTACTTC
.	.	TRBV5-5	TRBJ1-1	CASSLADLNTEAFF	TGTGCCAGCAGCTTGGCAGATTTGAACACTGAAGCTTTCTTT
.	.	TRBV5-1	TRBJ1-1	CASSSGGEAFF	TGCGCCAGCAGCTCTGGGGGCGAAGCTTTCTTT
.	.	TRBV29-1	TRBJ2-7	CSVLVPFVYEQYF	TGCAGCGTTTTAGTTCCCTTCGTTTACGAGCAGTACTTC
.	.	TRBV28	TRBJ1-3	CASSLRVLSGNTIYF	TGTGCCAGCAGTTTAAGAGTACTCTCTGGAAACACCATATATTTT
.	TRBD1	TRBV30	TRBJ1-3	CAWSVNRGGNTIYF	TGTGCCTGGAGTGTAAACAGGGGTGGAAACACCATATATTTT
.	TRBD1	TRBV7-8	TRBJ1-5	CASSPRQGLSNQPQHF	TGTGCCAGCAGCCCAAGACAGGGTCTAAGCAATCAGCCCCAGCATTTT
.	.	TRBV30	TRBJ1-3	CAWSVDWQGISGNTIYF	TGTGCCTGGAGTGTCGATTGGCAGGGCATCTCTGGAAACACCATATATTTT
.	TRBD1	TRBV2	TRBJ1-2	CASSGQYYGYTF	TGTGCCAGCTCGGGACAGTACTATGGCTACACCTTC
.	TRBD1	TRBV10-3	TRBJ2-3	CAISESRTGEDTQYF	TGTGCCATCAGTGAGTCTCGAACAGGGGAAGATACGCAGTATTTT
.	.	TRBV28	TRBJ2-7	CASSLPRRDPYEQYF	TGTGCCAGCAGCTTACCTCGTCGGGATCCCTACGAGCAGTACTTC
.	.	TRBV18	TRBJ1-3	CASSPPDNFGNTIYF	TGTGCCAGCTCACCACCAGACAACTTTGGAAACACCATATATTTT
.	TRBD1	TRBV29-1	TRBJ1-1	CSADRVGTEAFF	TGCAGCGCCGACAGGGTGGGCACTGAAGCTTTCTTT
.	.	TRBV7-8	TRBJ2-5	CASTRSETQYF	TGTGCCAGCACCCGTTCGGAGACCCAGTACTTC
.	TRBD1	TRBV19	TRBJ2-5	CASSRDSQGEETQYF	TGTGCCAGTAGTAGGGACAGTCAAGGTGAGGAGACCCAGTACTTC
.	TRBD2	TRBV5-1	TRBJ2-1	CASSLAPSGGYNEQFF	TGCGCCAGCAGCTTGGCCCCCAGCGGGGGGTACAATGAGCAGTTCTTC
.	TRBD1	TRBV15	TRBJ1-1	CATLLDRGNTEAFF	TGTGCCACCCTACTAGACAGGGGGAACACTGAAGCTTTCTTT
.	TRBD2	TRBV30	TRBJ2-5	CAWSVGTSGGGETQYF	TGTGCCTGGAGTGTTGGGACTAGCGGGGGCGGGGAGACCCAGTACTTC
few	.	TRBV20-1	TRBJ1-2	CSASPLGYTF	TGCAGTGCTAGCCCCCTGGGCTACACCTTC
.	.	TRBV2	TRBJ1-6	CASSPGVNNSPLHF	TGTGCCAGCAGTCCAGGGGTAAATAATTCACCCCTCCACTTT
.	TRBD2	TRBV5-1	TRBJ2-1	CASSLVRGARGGSNEQFF	TGCGCCAGCAGCTTGGTAAGGGGTGCGCGGGGGGGCTCCAATGAGCAGTTCTTC
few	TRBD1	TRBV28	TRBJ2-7	CASSFRQGYEQYF	TGTGCCAGCAGTTTCCGACAGGGGTACGAGCAGTACTTC
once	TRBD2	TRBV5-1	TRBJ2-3	CASRSGPTDTQYF	TGCGCCAGTCGTAGCGGGCCCACAGATACGCAGTATTTT
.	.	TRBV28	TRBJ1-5	CASSPLGGSSNQPQHF	TGTGCCAGCAGTCCCCTGGGGGGGAGTAGCAATCAGCCCCAGCATTTT
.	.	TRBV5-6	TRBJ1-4	CASSPRGAGEKLFF	TGTGCCAGCAGCCCCCGTGGGGCAGGTGAAAAACTGTTTTTT
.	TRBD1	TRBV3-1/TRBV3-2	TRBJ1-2	CASRPTGGRVGYTF	TGTGCCAGCAGACCCACAGGGGGGAGAGTTGGCTACACCTTC
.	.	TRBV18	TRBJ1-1	CASSLSTGKNTEAFF	TGTGCCAGCTCACTTTCAACAGGGAAGAACACTGAAGCTTTCTTT
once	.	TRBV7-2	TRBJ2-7	CASSFPSSYEQYF	TGTGCCAGCAGCTTTCCCAGCTCCTACGAGCAGTACTTC